Sequencing of this T cell receptor (beta chain) was carried out in a study of T cell responses to AZD1222 COVID-19 vaccine. Study context: Second-dose schedules of about 4 or about 12 weeks were combined.

Study outcomes and limitations: Just a handful of AZD1222 recipients tested seropositive at baseline. Vaccination with two AZD1222 doses was followed by a rise in Spike-specific TCR breadth and depth. Females outnumbered males among donors, who were mostly white British; clonal diversity was possibly underestimated.

V was shortened by 11 bases and J by 0 bases, with 7 bases between the two germline ends. The CDR3 is made up of 11 amino acids. Germline V gene lookup returns CDR1 SNHLY and CDR2 FYNNEI. The table lists this clone with a few counts. Its specificity is unknown. The sample carries other DNA sequences with the same CDR3. Here immunoSEQ multiplex PCR was the method, and the copy in TCRdb shows in-frame clones only, minus some. The sample has roughly 140,000 clones; just over 85% are singletons. This receptor was obtained from an adult in good health. Specimen: peripheral blood, collected on day 0 of AZD1222 vaccination. The V gene is TRBV2, the J gene TRBJ1-1; D gene unclear. The CDR3 nucleotides read TGTGCCGACACGCTGAACACTGAAGCTTTCTTT. Protein product: CADTLNTEAFF.